Presented here are 32 T cell receptor beta chains from one specimen sequenced in a study of control samples from healthy donors and cancer patients. TCRdb keeps only in-frame clones here, not all; method: immunoSEQ multiplex PCR. The sample has roughly 370,000 clones, around 90% seen once. Input material: PBMCs. Every receptor here comes from a man aged 40-50 years with head and neck cancer.

The chain recombines TRBV10-1 with TRBJ2-3; D perhaps matches TRBD1 (5 bases). The CDR3 runs to 17 residues. The V gene lost 3 bases and the J gene lost 0 bases, with 16 bases spanning the gap. CDR1 is WNHNN, CDR2 SYGVQD, per germline (reference sequence). The CDR3 DNA follows: TGCGCCAGCAGTGACACCCTGCTTGCAGGGAGCACAGATACGCAGTATTTT. The encoded protein is CASSDTLLAGSTDTQYF.

The chain carries TRBV27 and TRBJ1-2, with D possibly being TRBD1 (5 bases). The CDR3 sequence is 12 residues long. Trimming cost V 6 bases and J 8 bases, with 13 bases left between them. CDR1 and CDR2 (germline): MNHEY, SMNVEV (reference sequence). DNA of the CDR3: TGTGCCAGCAGGAGGGGCGCACGGGGCTACACCTTC. Translating gives CASRRGARGYTF.

Only a few counts were recorded for this clone. This chain links TRBV18 with TRBJ2-7; 8 bases agree with TRBD2. The CDR3 loop spans 15 amino acids. The germline V gene encodes CDR1 KGHSH and CDR2 LQKENI. Trimming cost V 3 bases and J 3 bases; bases outside gene matches: 7. CDR3 nucleotides: TGTGCCAGCTCACCGGAAGCGGGAGTGGGCTACGAGCAGTACTTC. Translated: CASSPEAGVGYEQYF.

The gene calls are TRBV4-1 and TRBJ2-2; no reliable D call. V lost 1 base to trimming and J lost 5 bases, with 11 bases between them. Germline CDR1 MGHRA, CDR2 YSYEKL. This CDR3 region has 15 residues. CDR3 in amino acids: CASSQGQVGTGELFF. DNA of the CDR3: TGCGCCAGCAGCCAAGGGCAAGTTGGAACCGGGGAGCTGTTTTTT.

This chain uses TRBV19 with TRBJ2-1; 7 positions agree with TRBD2. The CDR3 length is 18 residues. Germline lookup yields CDR1 LNHDA and CDR2 SQIVND (reference sequence). The junction had 14 bases not matched to a gene; V was cut back by 5 bases and J by 1 base. The CDR3 nucleotides are TGTGCCAGTAGTGGAGGCCCATCTAGCGGCTATTCCTACAATGAGCAGTTCTTC. It encodes CASSGGPSSGYSYNEQFF.

The chain recombines TRBV10-2 with TRBJ2-1; 11 bases fit TRBD2. CDR1 WSHSY and CDR2 SAAADI come from the germline V gene. This CDR3 spans 15 amino acids. The V gene end was trimmed by 4 bases and the J gene end by 6 bases; junction bases not matched to a gene: 5. CDR3 in amino acids: CASSGSSGRPNEQFF. The DNA for the CDR3 is TGCGCCAGCAGTGGCTCTAGCGGGAGGCCCAATGAGCAGTTCTTC.

The chain links TRBV19 to TRBJ2-4, with TRBD2 identical over 7 bases. Trimming at V came to 2 bases and at J to 4 bases, leaving 8 bases not matched to a gene. The CDR3 totals 16 residues. Germline lookup yields CDR1 LNHDA and CDR2 SQIVND (reference sequence). Here the CDR3 reads CASSIPTGGPKNIQYF. DNA of the CDR3: TGTGCCAGTAGTATACCCACGGGAGGACCTAAAAACATTCAGTACTTC.

This sequence joins TRBV19 and TRBJ2-1, with TRBD2 matching over 8 bases. Per germline, CDR1 LNHDA and CDR2 SQIVND (reference sequence). With 5 bases clipped from V and 8 bases from J, the junction kept 2 bases outside the gene matches. This CDR3 contains 12 residues. Here the CDR3 DNA reads TGTGCCAGTAGTTCCGGGAGGGATGAGCAGTTCTTC. It is translated as CASSSGRDEQFF.

The chain joins TRBV5-1 to TRBJ1-4; 7 bases line up with TRBD1. The length of the CDR3 is 15 residues. CDR1 is SGHRS and CDR2 is YFSETQ in the germline V gene. Trimming cost V 0 bases and J 5 bases; bases outside gene matches: 4. The CDR3 spells CASSLDRGRNEKLFF. For the CDR3, the DNA is TGCGCCAGCAGCTTGGACAGGGGCAGAAATGAAAAACTGTTTTTT.

The chain joins TRBV3-1 (or the pseudogene TRBV3-2) to TRBJ2-3; 7 bases fit TRBD2. The CDR3 runs to 20 residues. With 1 base clipped from V and 5 bases from J, the junction kept 21 bases outside the gene matches. The germline V gene encodes CDR1 LGHDT and CDR2 YNNKEL (reference sequence). The CDR3 reads CASSQGRGWASGPSEDTQYF. The CDR3 nucleotides read TGTGCCAGCAGCCAAGGCCGGGGTTGGGCTAGCGGACCAAGTGAAGATACGCAGTATTTT.

This chain connects TRBV6-6 to TRBJ1-1, with D hard to call. V gave up 4 bases and J gave up 1 base, with 7 bases separating them. The CDR3 sequence is 13 residues long. Germline V gene sequence: CDR1 MNHNY, CDR2 SVGAGI (reference sequence). The CDR3 coding sequence is TGTGCCAGCAGTTCCCTAGGGAACACTGAAGCTTTCTTT. Translated: CASSSLGNTEAFF.

This sequence joins TRBV19 and TRBJ1-1; TRBD1 aligns across 9 bases. Germline CDR1 is LNHDA and CDR2 is SQIVND (reference sequence). J was trimmed by 5 bases and V by 6 bases; bases with no gene match: 7. There are 14 residues in the CDR3. CDR3 region: CASRDGTGLTEAFF. CDR3 nucleotide sequence: TGTGCCAGTAGAGACGGGACAGGGCTGACTGAAGCTTTCTTT.

The CDR3 protein is CASSYSSGIYGYTF. The CDR3 DNA reads TGTGCCAGCAGTTACTCTTCAGGGATCTATGGCTACACCTTC. This chain connects TRBV6-5 to TRBJ1-2; D perhaps matches TRBD1 (5 bases). Germline V CDR1 and CDR2: MNHEY, SVGAGI. CDR3 length equals 14 residues. Trimming pared 0 bases from V and 4 bases from J, leaving 9 bases between.

The chain couples TRBV7-9 to TRBJ1-6; D not resolved. Germline CDR1 reads SEHNR; CDR2 reads FQNEAQ (reference sequence). Trimming cost V 8 bases and J 7 bases, with 12 bases left between them. CDR3 length equals 13 residues. The CDR3 spells CASAYAENSPLHF. The CDR3 DNA is TGTGCCAGCGCCTACGCGGAGAATTCACCCCTCCACTTT. Looking up the rest from reference TRBV7-9 and TRBJ1-6 gives the full variable domain: DTGVSQNPRHKITKRGQNVTFRCDPISEHNRLYWYRQTLGQGPEFLTYFQNEAQLEKSRLLSDRFSAERPKGSFSTLEIQRTEQGDSAMYLCASAYAENSPLHFGNGTRLTVT.

V is TRBV7-8 and J is TRBJ1-1; D gene uncertain. V gave up 1 base and J gave up 5 bases, with 14 bases separating them. Germline loops: CDR1 SGHVS, CDR2 FQNEAQ. CDR3 size: 15 residues. The CDR3 reads CASSLERAIGTEAFF. CDR3 bases: TGTGCCAGCAGCTTAGAGAGGGCCATTGGGACTGAAGCTTTCTTT.

V gene TRBV6-2 or TRBV6-3 combines with J gene TRBJ1-2; no reliable D call. This CDR3 contains 11 residues. Germline assignment: CDR1 MNHEY and CDR2 SVGEGT. V was cut by 4 bases and J by 8 bases, with 8 bases left in between. CDR3 sequence reads: CASSFTEGYTF. CDR3 nucleotide sequence: TGTGCCAGCAGTTTTACGGAAGGCTACACCTTC.

V and J are TRBV27 and TRBJ2-7; TRBD1 matches 7 bases. Germline assignment: CDR1 MNHEY and CDR2 SMNVEV (reference sequence). V lost 3 bases to trimming and J lost 6 bases; unmatched junction nucleotides: 5. CDR3 length equals 13 residues. The CDR3 loop reads CASSFQGVGEQYF. In nucleotides, the CDR3 is TGTGCCAGCAGTTTTCAGGGGGTAGGCGAGCAGTACTTC.

The chain recombines TRBV19 with TRBJ2-7; D perhaps matches TRBD1 (6 bases). In germline, CDR1 is LNHDA, CDR2 SQIVND (reference sequence). V lost 3 bases and J 6 bases, leaving 15 bases between the germline ends. There are 14 residues in the CDR3. The CDR3 bases are TGTGCCAGTAGTATTTCAGGGGCCGCGGGCGAGCAGTACTTC. This sequence encodes CASSISGAAGEQYF.

The rearrangement uses TRBV7-2 and TRBJ2-2; 10 bases align to TRBD1. The CDR3 contains 15 residues. Germline-derived CDR1 and CDR2 are SGHTA and FQGNSA. V lost 1 base and J lost 7; bases outside the gene matches: 3. The CDR3 nucleotides are TGTGCCAGCAGCTTAGTCGGGACAGGGGTCGGGGAGCTGTTTTTT. Encoded protein: CASSLVGTGVGELFF.

This sequence joins TRBV27 and TRBJ2-1; 11 nucleotides align to TRBD2. V dropped 3 bases and J dropped 9; count of bases not matched to a gene: 10. The CDR3 runs to 16 residues. In germline, CDR1 is MNHEY, CDR2 SMNVEV (reference sequence). The CDR3 DNA sequence: TGTGCCAGCAGTTTCGGTAGCGGGGGGGCCTTTAGTGAGCAGTTCTTC. Its translation is CASSFGSGGAFSEQFF.

The rearrangement uses TRBV19 and TRBJ2-1; TRBD2 matches at 10 bases. Germline CDR1 LNHDA, CDR2 SQIVND (reference sequence). The CDR3 runs to 12 residues. V lost 10 bases and J lost 6; bases outside the gene matches: 3. As DNA, the CDR3 is TGTGCCATTGGGACTAGCGCCAATGAGCAGTTCTTC. Protein sequence: CAIGTSANEQFF.

This clone has just one count. The chain is built from TRBV23-1 and TRBJ2-2, with TRBD2 matching over 7 bases. TRBV23-1 is an ORF, with its function uncertain. This CDR3 comprises 16 residues. The ends lost 0 bases at V and 4 bases at J; junction bases unmatched: 5. The CDR3 sequence: CASSQSPAGITGELFF. CDR3 in DNA: TGCGCCAGCAGTCAATCCCCAGCGGGGATCACCGGGGAGCTGTTTTTT.

This clone appeared once. This sequence joins TRBV11-1 and TRBJ1-3, with D tentatively TRBD1 (5 bases). Trimming removed 3 bases from V and 7 bases from J, with 10 bases in between. The germline V gene has CDR1 SGHAT and CDR2 FQDESV (reference sequence). The CDR3 loop spans 13 amino acids. The CDR3 nucleotides read TGTGCCAGCAGCTTTGGGGCGGACAACACCATATATTTT. The encoded protein is CASSFGADNTIYF.

This rearrangement joins TRBV11-2 to TRBJ2-1, with TRBD1 identical over 12 bases. The CDR3 has 19 amino acids. J gave up 0 bases and V 1 base, and 7 bases lay outside the gene matches. From germline, CDR1 is SGHAT and CDR2 FQNNGV. The DNA of the CDR3 is TGTGCCAGCAGCTTAGTTTGGGACAGGGGGCGAAGCTCCTACAATGAGCAGTTCTTC. This sequence encodes CASSLVWDRGRSSYNEQFF.

V usage is TRBV28 and J usage is TRBJ2-6; D is perhaps TRBD1 (6 bases). Trimming left V 3 bases short and J 3 bases short, with 12 bases between. Germline CDR1 reads MDHEN; CDR2 reads SYDVKM. The CDR3 runs 16 residues. In DNA form, the CDR3 reads TGTGCCAGCAGTTTCCCACAGGGATTTGGGGCCAACGTCCTGACTTTC. It translates to CASSFPQGFGANVLTF. The entire variable domain, with the rest obtained from reference TRBV28 and TRBJ2-6, is as follows: DVKVTQSSRYLVKRTGEKVFLECVQDMDHENMFWYRQDPGLGLRLIYFSYDVKMKEKGDIPEGYSVSREKKERFSLILESASTNQTSMYLCASSFPQGFGANVLTFGAGSRLTVL.

This chain connects TRBV2 to TRBJ1-6, with TRBD1 matching 7 bases. The trim removed 11 bases at V and 7 bases at J, leaving 11 bases unmatched. The CDR3 totals 14 residues. Germline lookup yields CDR1 SNHLY and CDR2 FYNNEI. CDR3 in amino acids: CAGSLQGQNSPLHF. The CDR3 DNA reads as TGTGCCGGGTCATTACAGGGGCAGAATTCACCCCTCCACTTT.

The chain links TRBV6-5 to TRBJ2-2, with D uncertain. CDR1 is MNHEY, CDR2 SVGAGI, per germline. The CDR3 sequence is 14 residues long. V was cut by 10 bases and J by 2 bases, with 14 bases left in between. CDR3 amino acids: CATIRMLNTGELFF. CDR3 nucleotide sequence: TGTGCCACCATAAGGATGCTCAACACCGGGGAGCTGTTTTTT.

In the case of this clone: Germline and junction disagree at one end, which may indicate a read error. The chain links TRBV13 to TRBJ1-1; D unclear. Germline lookup yields CDR1 PRHDT and CDR2 FYEKMQ (reference sequence). The CDR3 consists of 11 residues. CDR3 in amino acids: CASSANSEAFF. The CDR3, as DNA: TGTGCCAGCAGCGCAAACAGTGAAGCTTTCTTT.

The chain has TRBV29-1 and TRBJ2-5; D possibly matches TRBD1 or TRBD2 (7 bases each). V lost 2 bases to trimming and J lost 4 bases, with 11 bases between them. The length of the CDR3 is 13 residues. CDR1 and CDR2 from the germline V gene are SQVTM and ANQGSEA. The CDR3 bases are TGCAGCGTTGAACAGGGGGGGGGAGAGACCCAGTACTTC. As protein: CSVEQGGGETQYF.

The chain couples TRBV2 to TRBJ1-3, with TRBD1 as a possible D gene (5 bases). Germline assignment: CDR1 SNHLY and CDR2 FYNNEI. V was trimmed by 8 bases and J by 0 bases, leaving 23 bases between them. The CDR3 has 18 amino acids. The chain's CDR3 is CASSPDPYGAHSGNTIYF. The CDR3 DNA follows: TGTGCCAGCTCACCAGACCCCTATGGGGCGCACTCTGGAAACACCATATATTTT. The variable domain in full, with the rest retrieved from reference TRBV2 and TRBJ1-3, is EPEVTQTPSHQVTQMGQEVILRCVPISNHLYFYWYRQILGQKVEFLVSFYNNEISEKSEIFDDQFSVERPDGSNFTLKIRSTKLEDSAMYFCASSPDPYGAHSGNTIYFGEGSWLTVV.

In this sample, this clone turned up a few times. The chain links TRBV3-1 (or the pseudogene TRBV3-2) to TRBJ1-1; the match to TRBD1 covers 7 bases. Trimming took 1 base from V and 5 from J; bases not matched to a gene: 4. The CDR3 extends over 14 amino acids. The germline gives CDR1 LGHDT, CDR2 YNNKEL (reference sequence). This CDR3 reads CASSQVAGGTEAFF. The CDR3 DNA is TGTGCCAGCAGCCAAGTGGCAGGGGGGACTGAAGCTTTCTTT.

This sequence joins TRBV7-8 and TRBJ2-3; D gene uncertain. The CDR3 totals 14 residues. CDR1 and CDR2 (germline): SGHVS, FQNEAQ. Trimming stripped 3 bases from V and 6 bases from J, with 13 bases between. The CDR3 sequence: CASSLLGTGDTQYF. The CDR3 DNA reads as TGTGCCAGCAGCTTGTTGGGCACCGGGGATACGCAGTATTTT.